Below, one T cell receptor (beta chain) is given with its context. CDR3 length: 14 residues. Germline-derived CDR1 and CDR2 are SGHDT and YYEEEE. V was shortened by 2 bases and J by 1 base, with 10 bases between the two germline ends. The authors plated approximately 200,000 CFSE-labeled responder cells with approximately 200,000 irradiated, violet-dye-labeled stimulator cells. The data stem from a study of graft-versus-host responses after intestinal transplantation. In the study overall: Recipients received multivisceral, liver-intestinal, or isolated intestinal transplants. Regarding the study as a whole: Levels of circulating GvH clones at their peak were associated with early post-transplant HvG declines. Marrow from the recipient contained GvH clones, some of which had appeared first in ileum or blood.

Produced via immunoSEQ multiplex PCR; TCRdb's table is partial and in-frame only. This table holds about 15,000 clones, more than 25% found once. The receptor was derived from a human patient who received an intestinal transplant. The chain has TRBV5-6 and TRBJ2-7; D may be TRBD2 (6 bases). This material consisted of alloreactive CD8+ T cells from a mixed lymphocyte reaction culture, taken before intestinal transplant. As to subset: CFSE-low proliferating T cells sorted from approximately six-day pre-transplant mixed lymphocyte reaction (GvH or HvG direction). The CDR3 reads CASSFGGSSYEQYF. CDR3 bases: TGTGCCAGCAGCTTCGGGGGATCATCCTACGAGCAGTACTTC.